This T cell receptor beta chain was obtained from a study of T-cell reconstitution after alpha-beta-depleted transplantation in children. Findings and limits, study-wide: Several hundred expanded graft clones reportedly gave rise to the alpha-beta T cells present about two months after transplant. The main origin of T-cell counts and diversity one year after transplant was newly produced T cells. It was surviving recipient T cells and thymic progenitors that gave some patients high TCRbeta diversity at day 60.

Library preparation (for TCRbeta) was performed with unique molecular identifiers. TCRdb called the PCR reads again in MiXCR, with one record for every CDR3 protein. This table holds 300,000 to 400,000 distinct CDR3 sequences, roughly 25% found once. This CDR3 contains 13 residues. The germline V gene has CDR1 SGHTA and CDR2 FQGNSA. V was trimmed by 8 bases and J by 2 bases, leaving 10 bases between them. This clonotype was seen a handful of times. Its antigen remains unidentified. The sequences come from PBMCs, mostly from graft donor cells, collected 180 days after TCRalphabeta/CD19-depleted stem cell transplant. The rearrangement links TRBV7-2 to TRBJ2-1; the D is unclear. This clonotype was sampled from a male patient under 18 who had a stem cell transplant for acute lymphoblastic leukemia, so the T cells may come from the graft donor. The CDR3 loop is CASRNGPYNEQFF. The CDR3 nucleotides read TGTGCCAGCCGCAACGGGCCCTACAATGAGCAGTTCTTC.